The T cell receptor (beta chain) described here comes from a study of blood T cell repertoires in COVID-19. At the level of the study: The United States, Italy and Spain provided the acute and convalescent COVID-19 samples. PBMCs, B-cell-depleted T cells, or T cells were the source of the cDNA or gDNA that made up the material.

Germline V gives CDR1 SGHAT, CDR2 FQNNGV. The CDR3 has 13 residues. Trimming removed 0 bases at V and 4 bases at J, with 4 bases between. Authors' analysis steps: Reference gene primer amplification gave nucleated cell count estimates. Assay: immunoSEQ multiplex PCR; the TCRdb copy retains only in-frame clones and omits some. That table is the source of V, J and clone size, and D and trimming were worked out from the DNA. The repertoire has about 45,000 clones, around 80% of them found once; the top ten carry over 11%. Sequencing input: peripheral blood. The clonotype originates from a human donor in a cohort sampled during active COVID-19. V is TRBV11-2 and J is TRBJ1-3; D call uncertain. In nucleotides, the CDR3 is TGTGCCAGCAGCTTAGACAGAGGAAACACCATATATTTT. Translating it yields CASSLDRGNTIYF. The whole variable domain, filled in from reference TRBV11-2 and TRBJ1-3, reads EAGVAQSPRYKIIEKRQSVAFWCNPISGHATLYWYQQILGQGPKLLIQFQNNGVVDDSQLPKDRFSAERLKGVDSTLKIQPAKLEDSAVYLCASSLDRGNTIYFGEGSWLTVV.